One sample yielded the 4 T cell receptor beta chains listed below, sequenced in a study of long-term antiretroviral therapy in people with HIV. Sequencing relied on immunoSEQ assay v3.0, run at survey level. TCRdb's copy holds only in-frame clones and misses some; the assay was immunoSEQ multiplex PCR. The sample lists 20,000 or so clones, roughly 84% occurring once. Sequenced material: unsorted PBMCs, taken 0.2 years before starting antiretroviral therapy. The receptors derive from a man between 18 and 29 years old with HIV.

The chain joins TRBV5-4 to TRBJ2-1; D call uncertain. The length of the CDR3 is 15 residues. Germline V gene lookup returns CDR1 SGHNT and CDR2 YYREEE (reference sequence). Deletions cut 1 base from V and 6 bases from J, with 14 bases between. CDR3: CASSLTVPGPNEQFF. CDR3 DNA sequence: TGTGCCAGCAGCTTGACGGTCCCTGGACCCAATGAGCAGTTCTTC.

This chain links TRBV6-6 with TRBJ1-1, with D possibly matching TRBD1 (5 bases). V was cut by 5 bases and J by 6 bases, with 13 bases left in between. Germline V gene lookup returns CDR1 MNHNY and CDR2 SVGAGI (reference sequence). This CDR3 is built from 13 residues. The CDR3 here is CASSPTGGAEAFF. CDR3 DNA: TGTGCCAGCAGTCCTACAGGTGGGGCTGAAGCTTTCTTT.

This clone was detected only once. This sequence joins TRBV7-3 and TRBJ2-3; 8 bases are shared with TRBD2. Germline V gene lookup returns CDR1 SGHTA and CDR2 FQGTGA. CDR3 length: 15 amino acids. V shed 4 bases, J shed 2 bases, and the junction held 5 bases outside the gene matches. CDR3 region: CASSSGTRDTDTQYF. The CDR3 region has the DNA TGTGCCAGCAGCTCCGGGACTAGGGACACAGATACGCAGTATTTT. Full variable domain (rest looked up from reference TRBV7-3 and TRBJ2-3): GAGVSQTPSNKVTEKGKYVELRCDPISGHTALYWYRQSLGQGPEFLIYFQGTGAADDSGLPNDRFFAVRPEGSVSTLKIQRTERGDSAVYLCASSSGTRDTDTQYFGPGTRLTVL.

The chain recombines TRBV5-5 with TRBJ2-5, with 9 nucleotides matching TRBD1. This CDR3 is built from 13 residues. Germline V gives CDR1 SGHKS, CDR2 YYEKEE (reference sequence). V gave up 5 bases and J gave up 4 bases; unmatched junction bases: 3. The CDR3 loop is CASRPTGGETQYF. CDR3 DNA sequence: TGTGCCAGCAGACCGACAGGGGGAGAGACCCAGTACTTC.